These T cell receptor beta chains were read from a single sample in a study of T cell repertoires in cytomegalovirus infection. TCRdb redid the calling of the reads with MiXCR, one entry per CDR3 protein. The repertoire includes 750,000 to 900,000 distinct CDR3 sequences, 25% to 35% of them detected once, and under 15% sits in the top ten. These receptors are not linked to any known antigen. Sample: cultured CD8+ T cells from PBMCs, taken from culture after CMV antigen stimulation. The receptors were gathered from a human donor in good health (CMV status not recorded). Some clones in this sample may be carry-over from other donors' samples. CDR3s include the opening cysteine and the closing phenylalanine or tryptophan. A D gene is named only where the DNA matches it firmly. Only some rows state a clone size, as once, few, many or a class for expanded clones.

d_gene: TRBD2
j_gene: TRBJ2-5
v_gene: TRBV7-9
abundance: -
CDR3aa: CASSTSGSGETQYF
CDR3nt: TGTGCCAGCAGCACTAGCGGCTCGGGAGAGACCCAGTACTTC

d_gene: TRBD1
j_gene: TRBJ1-1
v_gene: TRBV5-5
abundance: -
CDR3aa: CASSLCDRGTEAFF
CDR3nt: TGTGCCAGCAGCTTGTGCGACAGGGGGACTGAAGCTTTCTTT

d_gene: TRBD1
j_gene: TRBJ2-5
v_gene: TRBV18
abundance: many
CDR3aa: CASSRLGQGQETQYF
CDR3nt: TGTGCCAGCTCACGGCTAGGACAGGGCCAAGAGACCCAGTACTTC

d_gene: -
j_gene: TRBJ1-6
v_gene: TRBV6-1
abundance: few
CDR3aa: CASRPLPGADSPLHF
CDR3nt: TGTGCCAGCAGGCCCCTTCCAGGGGCTGATTCACCCCTCCACTTT

d_gene: -
j_gene: TRBJ1-5
v_gene: TRBV12-5
abundance: -
CDR3aa: CASGLDPLQPQHF
CDR3nt: TGTGCTAGTGGTTTGGACCCTCTTCAGCCCCAGCATTTT

d_gene: -
j_gene: TRBJ1-5
v_gene: TRBV6-6
abundance: few
CDR3aa: CASSAGRFNQPQHF
CDR3nt: TGTGCCAGCAGCGCGGGACGGTTCAATCAGCCCCAGCATTTT

d_gene: -
j_gene: TRBJ2-2
v_gene: TRBV28
abundance: few
CDR3aa: CASIGQLSGELFF
CDR3nt: TGTGCCAGCATCGGACAGCTCAGCGGGGAGCTGTTTTTT

d_gene: TRBD1
j_gene: TRBJ1-4
v_gene: TRBV6-6
abundance: few
CDR3aa: CASSNYRQGDKRNEKLFF
CDR3nt: TGTGCCAGCAGCAACTACCGACAGGGTGATAAAAGGAATGAAAAACTGTTTTTT

d_gene: -
j_gene: TRBJ2-3
v_gene: TRBV11-3
abundance: -
CDR3aa: CASSDRDGGGWNTQYF
CDR3nt: TGTGCCAGCAGCGACCGGGACGGCGGGGGCTGGAATACGCAGTATTTT

d_gene: -
j_gene: TRBJ2-1
v_gene: TRBV14
abundance: once
CDR3aa: CASSQDVWGNEQFF
CDR3nt: TGTGCCAGCAGCCAAGATGTCTGGGGGAATGAGCAGTTCTTC

d_gene: TRBD1
j_gene: TRBJ1-4
v_gene: TRBV7-9
abundance: many
CDR3aa: CASSSSGGRSEKLFF
CDR3nt: TGTGCCAGCAGCTCCTCAGGGGGTCGCAGTGAAAAACTGTTTTTT

d_gene: TRBD1
j_gene: TRBJ1-2
v_gene: TRBV7-2
abundance: many
CDR3aa: CASRGGQGLSYGYTF
CDR3nt: TGTGCCAGCAGGGGCGGACAGGGCCTATCCTATGGCTACACCTTC

d_gene: TRBD2
j_gene: TRBJ2-2
v_gene: TRBV6-1
abundance: many
CDR3aa: CASSETSAPREAGELFF
CDR3nt: TGTGCCAGCAGTGAGACTAGCGCTCCCCGCGAGGCCGGGGAGCTGTTTTTT

d_gene: -
j_gene: TRBJ2-3
v_gene: TRBV20-1
abundance: many
CDR3aa: CSAPPRPSLGTDTQYF
CDR3nt: TGCAGTGCTCCCCCTCGACCGAGCCTCGGCACAGATACGCAGTATTTT

d_gene: TRBD1
j_gene: TRBJ1-2
v_gene: TRBV18
abundance: -
CDR3aa: CASSPPPGQGRANYGYTF
CDR3nt: TGTGCCAGCTCACCACCTCCGGGACAGGGGAGGGCTAACTATGGCTACACCTTC

d_gene: -
j_gene: TRBJ1-1
v_gene: TRBV4-3
abundance: -
CDR3aa: CASSQSEGGLKAFF
CDR3nt: TGCGCCAGCAGCCAAAGCGAAGGGGGGTTGAAAGCTTTCTTT

d_gene: TRBD1
j_gene: TRBJ2-4
v_gene: TRBV24-1
abundance: -
CDR3aa: CATSEGTALAKNIQYF
CDR3nt: TGTGCCACCAGTGAAGGGACAGCACTAGCCAAAAACATTCAGTACTTC

d_gene: -
j_gene: TRBJ2-7
v_gene: TRBV7-9
abundance: -
CDR3aa: CASSLIGGDEQYF
CDR3nt: TGTGCCAGCAGCTTAATAGGAGGGGACGAGCAGTACTTC

d_gene: -
j_gene: TRBJ1-5
v_gene: TRBV19
abundance: -
CDR3aa: CASMTASNQPQHF
CDR3nt: TGTGCCAGTATGACCGCTAGCAATCAGCCCCAGCATTTT

d_gene: -
j_gene: TRBJ2-1
v_gene: TRBV12-3/TRBV12-4
abundance: -
CDR3aa: CASSRENEQFF
CDR3nt: TGTGCCAGCAGCCGGGAGAATGAGCAGTTCTTC

d_gene: TRBD1
j_gene: TRBJ2-7
v_gene: TRBV20-1
abundance: -
CDR3aa: CGTGVFGEQYF
CDR3nt: TGCGGGACAGGAGTCTTTGGGGAGCAGTACTTC

d_gene: -
j_gene: TRBJ1-1
v_gene: TRBV6-5
abundance: few
CDR3aa: CASAGASLQVNTEAFF
CDR3nt: TGTGCCAGCGCCGGGGCGTCTTTACAGGTGAACACTGAAGCTTTCTTT

d_gene: TRBD2
j_gene: TRBJ2-1
v_gene: TRBV7-7
abundance: -
CDR3aa: CASSRGLAGLYNEQFF
CDR3nt: TGTGCTAGCAGCCGAGGACTAGCGGGTCTGTACAATGAGCAGTTCTTC

d_gene: -
j_gene: TRBJ1-2
v_gene: TRBV7-9
abundance: -
CDR3aa: CASSLGGERGYTF
CDR3nt: TGTGCCAGCAGCTTAGGGGGGGAACGTGGCTACACCTTC